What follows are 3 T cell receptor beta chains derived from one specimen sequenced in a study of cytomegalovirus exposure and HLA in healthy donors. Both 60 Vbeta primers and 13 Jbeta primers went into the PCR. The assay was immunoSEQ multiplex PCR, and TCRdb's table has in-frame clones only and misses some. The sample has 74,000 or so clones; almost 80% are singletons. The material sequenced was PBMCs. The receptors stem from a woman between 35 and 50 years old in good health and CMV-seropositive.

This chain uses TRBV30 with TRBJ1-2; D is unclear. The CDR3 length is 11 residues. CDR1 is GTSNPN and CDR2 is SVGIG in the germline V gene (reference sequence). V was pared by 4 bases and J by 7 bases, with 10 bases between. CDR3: CAWMFQAGYTF. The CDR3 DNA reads TGTGCCTGGATGTTCCAGGCTGGCTACACCTTC.

The CDR3 sequence: CSVVAGGPTNEQFF. CDR3 coding DNA: TGCAGCGTGGTAGCGGGAGGGCCGACCAATGAGCAGTTCTTC. The chain couples TRBV29-1 to TRBJ2-1, with 11 nucleotides matching TRBD2. Germline V gene data show CDR1 as SQVTM and CDR2 as ANQGSEA. There are 14 residues in the CDR3. The J segment lost 6 bases and the V segment lost 6 bases, leaving 7 bases of the junction unmatched.

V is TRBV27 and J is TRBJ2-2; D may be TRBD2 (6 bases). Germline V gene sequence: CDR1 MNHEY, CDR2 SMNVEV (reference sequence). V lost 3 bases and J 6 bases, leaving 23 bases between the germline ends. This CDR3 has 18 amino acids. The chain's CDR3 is CASSFRRPAAGYSGELFF. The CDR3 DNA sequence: TGTGCCAGCAGTTTCCGTCGGCCCGCCGCGGGGTATTCCGGGGAGCTGTTTTTT.